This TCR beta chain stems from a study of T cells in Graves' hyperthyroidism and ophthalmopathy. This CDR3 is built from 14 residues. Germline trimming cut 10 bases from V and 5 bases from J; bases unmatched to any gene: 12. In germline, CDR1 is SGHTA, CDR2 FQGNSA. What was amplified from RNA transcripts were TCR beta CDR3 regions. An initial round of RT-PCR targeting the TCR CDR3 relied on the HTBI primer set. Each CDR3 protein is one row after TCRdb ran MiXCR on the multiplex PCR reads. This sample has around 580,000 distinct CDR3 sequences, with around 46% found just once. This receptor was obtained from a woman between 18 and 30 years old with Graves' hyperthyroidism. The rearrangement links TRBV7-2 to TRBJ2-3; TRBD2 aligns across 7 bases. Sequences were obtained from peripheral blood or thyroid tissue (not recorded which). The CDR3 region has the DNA TGTGCCACCGGCGGGAGTCCGATCAGAGATACGCAGTATTTT. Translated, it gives CATGGSPIRDTQYF. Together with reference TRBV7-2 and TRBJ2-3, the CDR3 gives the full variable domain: GAGVSQSPSNKVTEKGKDVELRCDPISGHTALYWYRQSLGQGLEFLIYFQGNSAPDKSGLPSDRFSAERTGGSVSTLTIQRTQQEDSAVYLCATGGSPIRDTQYFGPGTRLTVL.